This section outlines one T cell receptor (beta chain) sequence together with its context. Its target is unknown. The sample is drawn from a study of identical twins. Notes on the study in general: Fewer insertions marked abundant cord blood beta clonotypes; young adult naive trended weakly, memory not at all.

MiXCR was run by TCRdb on the 5' RACE reads, yielding one entry per CDR3 protein. The repertoire holds around 300,000 distinct CDR3 sequences, with around 8.8% as singletons. This same sample was also part of a study on yellow fever vaccine responses in identical twins. That source reports: Reports say the vaccine T cell response in twins looked partly convergent and partly personalized.

This receptor was identified in a woman between 18 and 29 years old in good health. The sample was memory (CD45RO+) T cells sorted from blood.

The CDR3 coding sequence is TGCGCCAGCAGCCAAGCCGGACAAGGGGGGGAGCAGTACTTC. Its translation: CASSQAGQGGEQYF. The V and J genes are TRBV4-1 and TRBJ2-7; TRBD1 or TRBD2 may be the D gene (6 bases each). The CDR3 loop spans 14 amino acids. CDR1 and CDR2 (germline): MGHRA, YSYEKL. The V end was cut by 1 base, the J end by 7 bases, with 14 bases between.